Listed here is a single T cell receptor beta chain. Its cognate antigen is unknown. The table came from immunoSEQ multiplex PCR; TCRdb's copy has only in-frame clones and leaves some out. The sample has fewer than 150,000 clones, about nine tenths seen once. This record belongs to a study of cytomegalovirus exposure and HLA in healthy donors. The V end was cut by 3 bases, the J end by 4 bases, with 12 bases between. Germline values: CDR1 SGHVS, CDR2 FQNEAQ. The CDR3 has 14 amino acids. Findings and caveats of the study: Most TCR sequences were uncommon, yet certain public TCRs appeared in many donors. Cytomegalovirus status, reportedly, was diagnosed with high specificity and sensitivity by the classifier. According to a later analysis, TCR clusters from the first cohort tended to co-occur in the roughly 110 validation repertoires.

Sample: PBMCs. The rearrangement uses TRBV7-8 and TRBJ1-2; D is undetermined. The source is a man aged 25 to 40 in good health and CMV-seronegative. CDR3 sequence (DNA): TGTGCCAGCAGCTTCCTGACATCGGTCTATGGCTACACCTTC. Amino acid sequence: CASSFLTSVYGYTF.